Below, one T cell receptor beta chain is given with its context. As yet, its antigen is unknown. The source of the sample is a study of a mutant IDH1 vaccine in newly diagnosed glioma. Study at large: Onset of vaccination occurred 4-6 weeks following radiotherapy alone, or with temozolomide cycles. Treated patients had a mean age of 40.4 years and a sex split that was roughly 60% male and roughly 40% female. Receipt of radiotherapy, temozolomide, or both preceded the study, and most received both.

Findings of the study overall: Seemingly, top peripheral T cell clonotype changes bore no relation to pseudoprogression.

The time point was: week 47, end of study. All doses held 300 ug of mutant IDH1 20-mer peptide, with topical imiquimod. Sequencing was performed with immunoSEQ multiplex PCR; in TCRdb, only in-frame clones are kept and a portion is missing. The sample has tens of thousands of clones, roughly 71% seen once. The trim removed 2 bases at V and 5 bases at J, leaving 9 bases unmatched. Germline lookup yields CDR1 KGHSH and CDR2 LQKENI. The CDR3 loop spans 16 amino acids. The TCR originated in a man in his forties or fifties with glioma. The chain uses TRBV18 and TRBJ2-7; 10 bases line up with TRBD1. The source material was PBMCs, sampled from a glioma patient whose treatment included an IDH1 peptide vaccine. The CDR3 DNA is TGTGCCAGCTCACCAAGTTCTTGGGACAGGGGACACGAGCAGTACGTC. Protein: CASSPSSWDRGHEQYV.